This T cell receptor (beta chain) appears in the sequencing data of a study of T cell changes during pregnancy in multiple sclerosis. The assay was immunoSEQ multiplex PCR, and TCRdb's table has in-frame clones only and misses some. The sample gives roughly 30,000 clones, around nine tenths of which show up once; more than 3% is in the top ten. This CDR3 region has 13 residues. V shed 5 bases and J shed 0 bases, with 7 bases lying between them. Germline CDR1 is MDHEN and CDR2 is SYDVKM. The starting material was CD4+ T cells from peripheral blood mononuclear cells, obtained in the first trimester of pregnancy. The clonotype was recovered from a female donor in good health, enrolled as a control in a pregnancy study. The chain employs TRBV28 and TRBJ1-1, with a possible D match to TRBD1 (5 bases). The DNA of the CDR3 is TGTGCCAGCAGTCCCAGGGTGAACACTGAAGCTTTCTTT. Amino acids: CASSPRVNTEAFF.